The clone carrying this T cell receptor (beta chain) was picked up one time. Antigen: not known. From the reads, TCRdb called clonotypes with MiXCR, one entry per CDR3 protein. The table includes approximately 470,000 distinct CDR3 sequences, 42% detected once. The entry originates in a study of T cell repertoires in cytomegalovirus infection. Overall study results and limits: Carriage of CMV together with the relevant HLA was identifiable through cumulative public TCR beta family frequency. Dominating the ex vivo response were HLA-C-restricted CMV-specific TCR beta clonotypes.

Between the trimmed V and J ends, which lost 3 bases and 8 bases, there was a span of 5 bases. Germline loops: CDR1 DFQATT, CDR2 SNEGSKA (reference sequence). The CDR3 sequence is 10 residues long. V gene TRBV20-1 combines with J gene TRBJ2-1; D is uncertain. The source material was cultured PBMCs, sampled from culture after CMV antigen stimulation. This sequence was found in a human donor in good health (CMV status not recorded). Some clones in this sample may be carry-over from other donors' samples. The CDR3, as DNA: TGCAGTGCTAGGTTGGATGAGCAGTTCTTC. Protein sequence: CSARLDEQFF.